One TCR beta chain is described in this entry. As yet, its antigen is unknown. The sample is drawn from a study of cytomegalovirus exposure and HLA in healthy donors. General observations from the study: Investigators reported around 150 TCR beta chains as tied to cytomegalovirus. In a later analysis, a genetic analysis reported fewer productive-TCR N-insertions in an Asian-associated ancestry cluster than the cohort average.

In the PCR, 60 Vbeta and 13 Jbeta primers were used. Clones were read by immunoSEQ multiplex PCR, and TCRdb kept only the in-frame ones, dropping some. The sample holds about 150,000 clones, about 72% seen once. The V gene's germline CDR1 is MGHRA and CDR2 YSYEKL. V shed 0 bases and J shed 4 bases, with 11 bases lying between them. The CDR3 totals 15 residues. The receptor was derived from a man aged 35 to 55 in good health and CMV-seronegative. The sample was PBMCs. The rearrangement links TRBV4-1 to TRBJ2-3; a weak D match, TRBD2 (6 bases). CDR3 in DNA: TGCGCCAGCAGCCAAGAGACTAGTTCCGCAGATACGCAGTATTTT. Protein product: CASSQETSSADTQYF.